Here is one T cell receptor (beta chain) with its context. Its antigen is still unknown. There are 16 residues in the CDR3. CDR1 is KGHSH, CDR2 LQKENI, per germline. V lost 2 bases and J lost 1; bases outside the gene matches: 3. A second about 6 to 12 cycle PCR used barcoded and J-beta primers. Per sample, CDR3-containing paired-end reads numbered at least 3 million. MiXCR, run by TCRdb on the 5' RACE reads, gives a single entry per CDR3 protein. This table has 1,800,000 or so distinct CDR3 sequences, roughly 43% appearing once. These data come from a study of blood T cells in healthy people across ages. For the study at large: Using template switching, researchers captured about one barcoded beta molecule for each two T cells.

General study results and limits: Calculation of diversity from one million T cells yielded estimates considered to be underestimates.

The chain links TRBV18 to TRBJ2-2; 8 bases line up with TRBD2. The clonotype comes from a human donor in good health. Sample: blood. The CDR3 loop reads CASSPVLAGNTGELFF. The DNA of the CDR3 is TGTGCCAGCTCACCAGTCCTAGCGGGGAACACCGGGGAGCTGTTTTTT.